This T cell receptor beta chain came from a study of shared clonotypes between healthy human individuals. Study-level points and caveats: Sharing across four donors was seen in roughly 5.2% of naive CD4 clonotypes.

Comments on this clone: As yet, its antigen is unknown. This sequence is one base from a far larger clone and is likely a read error.

Produced via immunoSEQ multiplex PCR; TCRdb's table is partial and in-frame only. The data contain 950,000 to 1,100,000 clones, 75% to 85% of them singletons. V lost 7 bases and J lost 2, with 16 bases in between. The CDR3 is 14 residues long. The germline CDR1 and CDR2 sequences are SGDLS and YYNGEE. The receptor was isolated from a man aged 18 to 30 in good health. Some clones in this sample may be carry-over from other donors' samples. Sequences were obtained from memory CD4+ T cells from PBMCs. The subset here: CD45RA-negative fraction. V and J are TRBV9 and TRBJ2-7; the D gene is possibly TRBD1 (6 bases). CDR3 loop: CASPLQGSPYEQYF. DNA for the CDR3: TGTGCCAGCCCCCTTCAGGGGAGCCCCTACGAGCAGTACTTC.